The 26 T cell receptor beta chains reported below all come from one sample, sequenced in a study of CD8 T cells in ankylosing spondylitis. TCRdb recomputed calls from the 5' RACE reads with MiXCR, one row per CDR3 protein. The sample comprises around 340,000 distinct CDR3 sequences, 20% to 25% of which are singletons, and roughly 13% rests with the top ten. The material sequenced was blood, either unsorted or a sorted T cell fraction (not recorded which). The source is a male donor with ankylosing spondylitis or in good health (not recorded which).

Ten or more counts support this clonotype. V usage is TRBV12-3 or TRBV12-4 and J usage is TRBJ1-5, with 11 positions matching TRBD1. The CDR3 totals 15 residues. With 1 base clipped from V and 5 bases from J, the junction kept 1 base outside the gene matches. DNA for the CDR3: TGTGCCAGCAGTTTAGAGGGACAGGGGGATCAGCCCCAGCATTTT. This translates into CASSLEGQGDQPQHF.

The V call is TRBV29-1, the J call TRBJ2-1; maybe TRBD2 (7 bases). The CDR3 contains 19 residues. Germline CDR1 and CDR2: SQVTM and ANQGSEA. Trimming took off 0 bases at V and 3 bases at J, with 24 bases between the two ends. The CDR3 here is CSVEDLGNGGHHFYNEQFF. As DNA, the CDR3 is TGCAGCGTTGAAGATCTAGGTAACGGGGGGCACCACTTCTACAATGAGCAGTTCTTC.

The CDR3 spells CSAIPTQGLGPYEQYF. In DNA, the CDR3 is TGCAGTGCTATTCCTACACAAGGGTTAGGCCCCTACGAGCAGTACTTC. The gene calls are TRBV20-1 and TRBJ2-7; D gene uncertain. Germline V gene sequence: CDR1 DFQATT, CDR2 SNEGSKA (reference sequence). The CDR3 totals 16 residues. V dropped 4 bases and J dropped 2 bases, with 21 bases sitting between them.

The chain combines TRBV4-1 with TRBJ2-7; D is possibly TRBD1 (5 bases). The CDR3 spans 11 residues. V dropped 5 bases and J dropped 5 bases, with 7 bases sitting between them. Germline assignment: CDR1 MGHRA and CDR2 YSYEKL. CDR3 nucleotide sequence: TGCGCCAGCAGCAAGGGGAACGAGCAGTACTTC. Translated: CASSKGNEQYF.

This clonotype has more than one count but fewer than ten. The chain joins TRBV27 to TRBJ2-1, with D possibly called TRBD1 or TRBD2 (7 bases each). Germline V CDR1 and CDR2: MNHEY, SMNVEV (reference sequence). Trimming stripped 5 bases from V and 8 bases from J, with 13 bases between. There are 13 residues in the CDR3. CDR3 sequence: CASSPRGRDEQFF. CDR3 coding DNA: TGTGCCAGCAGTCCCAGGGGGAGGGATGAGCAGTTCTTC.

This clonotype has more than one count but fewer than ten. The gene calls are TRBV12-3 or TRBV12-4 and TRBJ2-1, with no clear D. With 7 bases removed from V and 8 bases from J, the gap between germline ends came to 12 bases. The CDR3 is made up of 12 amino acids. The chain's CDR3 is CASTRVWDEQFF. CDR3 nucleotides: TGTGCCAGCACCCGGGTTTGGGATGAGCAGTTCTTC.

This sequence joins TRBV7-2 and TRBJ2-3, with D possibly matching TRBD1 (6 bases). This CDR3 has 16 residues. CDR1 is SGHTA, CDR2 FQGNSA, per germline. Trimming took 2 bases from V and 2 from J, leaving 14 bases between them. CDR3 loop: CASSLIAGAYTDTQYF. The CDR3 DNA reads as TGTGCCAGCAGCTTAATAGCAGGGGCCTACACAGATACGCAGTATTTT.

This clonotype was detected a few times. V and J are TRBV29-1 and TRBJ2-5; 9 nucleotides agree with TRBD1. Trimming at V came to 7 bases and at J to 4 bases, leaving 7 bases not matched to a gene. Germline-derived CDR1 and CDR2 are SQVTM and ANQGSEA. There are 13 residues in the CDR3. CDR3 in DNA: TGCAGCGCCTCCGGGACAGGGCCAGAGACCCAGTACTTC. It encodes CSASGTGPETQYF.

This clonotype was recorded a few times. This sequence joins TRBV9 and TRBJ2-7; 10 bases line up with TRBD2. The V gene end was trimmed by 3 bases and the J gene end by 7 bases; junction bases not matched to a gene: 16. The germline V gene has CDR1 SGDLS and CDR2 YYNGEE. CDR3 size: 17 residues. The chain's CDR3 is CASSAHAASGGPGEQYF. The DNA for the CDR3 is TGTGCCAGCAGCGCCCACGCGGCTAGCGGGGGCCCAGGGGAGCAGTACTTC.

Only a few counts were recorded for this clonotype. CDR3 residues: CASRDRDRNTGELFF. The CDR3 DNA sequence: TGTGCCAGCAGGGACCGGGACAGGAACACCGGGGAGCTGTTTTTT. The chain joins TRBV6-1 to TRBJ2-2, with 7 bases matching TRBD1. The V gene end was trimmed by 6 bases and the J gene end by 1 base; junction bases not matched to a gene: 5. CDR1 is MNHNS and CDR2 is SASEGT in the germline V gene. CDR3 length: 15 amino acids.

This sequence joins TRBV29-1 and TRBJ1-2, with 9 bases lining up with TRBD1. CDR1 and CDR2 (germline): SQVTM, ANQGSEA. Losses at the gene ends were 3 bases for V and 7 bases for J; bases not matched to a gene: 12. The CDR3 runs to 15 residues. In nucleotides, the CDR3 is TGCAGCGTTGATAATAGGGGACAGGGTCTCTCTGGCTACACCTTC. Translation gives CSVDNRGQGLSGYTF. Supplemented by reference TRBV29-1 and TRBJ1-2, the full variable domain reads SAVISQKPSRDICQRGTSLTIQCQVDSQVTMMFWYRQQPGQSLTLIATANQGSEATYESGFVIDKFPISRPNLTFSTLTVSNMSPEDSSIYLCSVDNRGQGLSGYTFGSGTRLTVV.

The chain couples TRBV3-1 to TRBJ2-1; perhaps TRBD1 as D (6 bases). CDR3 size: 18 residues. V was cut by 1 base and J by 8 bases, with 24 bases left in between. Germline CDR1 reads LGHDT; CDR2 reads YNNKEL (reference sequence). The CDR3 spells CASSQVDARGFTGYEQFF. The CDR3 coding sequence is TGTGCCAGCAGCCAAGTGGACGCCAGGGGATTTACAGGTTATGAGCAGTTCTTC.

The CDR3 region is CASSLGGDLTEAFF. The CDR3 nucleotides read TGCGCCAGCAGCTTGGGAGGGGATCTTACTGAAGCTTTCTTT. The rearrangement joins TRBV5-1 to TRBJ1-1; weak D call: TRBD1 (5 bases). V gave up 0 bases and J gave up 5 bases, with 11 bases separating them. This CDR3 is built from 14 residues. Germline values: CDR1 SGHRS, CDR2 YFSETQ.

The chain employs TRBV3-1 and TRBJ2-1; D is undetermined. There are 15 residues in the CDR3. Germline V CDR1 and CDR2: LGHDT, YNNKEL (reference sequence). V dropped 0 bases and J dropped 2 bases, with 8 bases sitting between them. The CDR3 bases are TGTGCCAGCAGCCAAGAAAGGTTAACCTACAATGAGCAGTTCTTC. Protein: CASSQERLTYNEQFF.

This chain connects TRBV7-3 to TRBJ2-2; 9 bases are shared with TRBD1. The germline V gene encodes CDR1 SGHTA and CDR2 FQGTGA. J was trimmed by 6 bases and V by 5 bases; bases with no gene match: 7. The CDR3 loop spans 15 amino acids. This CDR3 is CASSPPGQGSGELFF. The CDR3 DNA reads TGTGCCAGCAGCCCACCGGGACAGGGATCCGGGGAGCTGTTTTTT.

This clonotype showed up just a few times. The chain uses TRBV12-3 or TRBV12-4 and TRBJ2-5; D gene unclear. Trimming took off 5 bases at V and 1 base at J, with 8 bases between the two ends. This CDR3 has 13 residues. Written as DNA, the CDR3 is TGTGCCAGCAGTCAGTACCTCCAAGAGACCCAGTACTTC. Its protein product is CASSQYLQETQYF.

DNA for the CDR3: TGTGCCAGCAGCGCAGATGACAGGTTAGCAGATACGCAGTATTTT. It specifies CASSADDRLADTQYF. The V and J genes are TRBV9 and TRBJ2-3; TRBD1 might be the D (6 bases). Looked up from germline, CDR1 is SGDLS and CDR2 is YYNGEE. V was trimmed by 3 bases and J by 4 bases, leaving 15 bases between them. The CDR3 runs to 15 residues.

This chain joins TRBV5-1 and TRBJ2-1; D remains unclear. This CDR3 spans 14 amino acids. Per the germline V gene, CDR1 is SGHRS and CDR2 is YFSETQ. Between the trimmed V and J ends, which lost 5 bases and 3 bases, there was a span of 12 bases. The CDR3 nucleotides read TGCGCCAGCAGAAAGAGAGAGAGCTACAATGAGCAGTTCTTC. Protein sequence: CASRKRESYNEQFF.

V is TRBV18 and J is TRBJ1-1; tentatively, D is TRBD1 (5 bases). The CDR3 is 15 amino acids. V was trimmed by 4 bases and J by 2 bases, leaving 14 bases between them. CDR1 is KGHSH, CDR2 LQKENI, per germline. CDR3 amino acids: CASSRQSWGNTEAFF. CDR3 coding DNA: TGTGCCAGCTCACGACAGTCCTGGGGAAACACTGAAGCTTTCTTT.

This clonotype was seen a handful of times. The V gene is TRBV5-1, the J gene TRBJ2-1, with 8 positions matching TRBD2. The length of the CDR3 is 13 residues. CDR1 and CDR2 (germline): SGHRS, YFSETQ. The V and J ends lost 2 bases and 13 bases, in that order; junction bases with no gene match: 8. The CDR3 DNA is TGCGCCAGCAGCTTAGAAGCGGGGGTACTACAGTTCTTC. It codes for CASSLEAGVLQFF.

V is TRBV20-1 and J is TRBJ2-7, with 7 bases fitting TRBD2. This CDR3 region has 16 residues. The trim removed 1 base at V and 2 bases at J, leaving 11 bases unmatched. From germline, CDR1 is DFQATT and CDR2 SNEGSKA (reference sequence). The CDR3 nucleotides are TGCAGTGCTAGAGCCACCCCGGGAGGAAGACCCTACGAGCAGTACTTC. This gives the protein CSARATPGGRPYEQYF.

In this sample, this clonotype turned up many times. The genes are TRBV12-3 or TRBV12-4 and TRBJ1-2; D ambiguous. The germline V and J ends were trimmed by 2 bases and 7 bases, with 8 bases remaining between them. The CDR3 is 12 residues long. The CDR3 bases are TGTGCCAGCAGTTTATCCCTTGGTGGCTACACCTTC. Amino acids: CASSLSLGGYTF.

This clonotype was detected only a few times. The rearrangement links TRBV25-1 to TRBJ2-2; D ambiguous. The CDR3 runs 14 residues. CDR1 MGHDK and CDR2 SYGVNS come from the germline V gene. V lost 1 base, J lost 5 bases, and 8 bases lay in between. The CDR3 DNA sequence: TGTGCCAGCAGTGAATGGGTCGAGACCGGGGAGCTGTTTTTT. It encodes CASSEWVETGELFF.

This clonotype was seen a handful of times. The V gene is TRBV4-2, the J gene TRBJ2-2, with D perhaps TRBD1 or TRBD2 (6 bases each). V was clipped by 2 bases and J by 6 bases, with 13 bases between them. Germline-derived CDR1 and CDR2 are LGHNA and YNFKEQ. This CDR3 comprises 15 residues. CDR3 in DNA: TGTGCCAGCAGCCAACAAAACAGGGAGGCCGGGGAGCTGTTTTTT. It translates to CASSQQNREAGELFF.

This chain links TRBV7-9 with TRBJ1-4, with D unresolved. The germline CDR1 and CDR2 sequences are SEHNR and FQNEAQ (reference sequence). This CDR3 region has 13 residues. Between the trimmed V and J ends, which lost 5 bases and 0 bases, there was a span of 4 bases. The CDR3 sequence: CASSPSTNEKLFF. The CDR3 DNA sequence: TGTGCCAGCAGCCCTTCAACTAATGAAAAACTGTTTTTT.

The chain combines TRBV27 with TRBJ2-7; D is possibly TRBD1 (5 bases). The CDR3 spans 15 residues. Germline lookup yields CDR1 MNHEY and CDR2 SMNVEV (reference sequence). The ends were cut back, 0 bases at V and 2 bases at J, with 11 bases in the middle. DNA of the CDR3: TGTGCCAGCAGTTTATCGTGGCAGGGTACCTACGAGCAGTACTTC. Translated: CASSLSWQGTYEQYF.